This T cell receptor beta chain derives from a study of T cells after yellow fever vaccination. Study context: Fractions with few cells were prepared using SMART-Seq v4 Ultra Low Input. Study-level points and caveats: Post-booster repertoires contained most primary-vaccination clones again (96% CD4, over 70% CD8). Though weaker, the secondary response peaked faster, on day 5 versus 15.

The CDR3 extends over 17 amino acids. CDR1 and CDR2 from the germline V gene are MNHNS and SASEGT. The V gene end was trimmed by 2 bases and the J gene end by 4 bases; junction bases not matched to a gene: 10. This clonotype turned up a few times. What it recognizes is unknown. Generation of TCR cDNA used 5'RACE template switching (which added a universal primer site and UMIs). TCRdb re-called the 5' RACE reads through MiXCR, storing one row per CDR3 protein. The data hold almost 600,000 distinct CDR3 sequences, with around an eighth observed a single time. The sample was PBMCs, taken on the day of the yellow fever booster vaccination. The TCR was taken from a man aged 25 to 45 who received the YFV17D yellow fever vaccine. The chain carries TRBV6-1 and TRBJ1-5, with TRBD1 matching 8 bases. CDR3 sequence reads: CASSEQGAHPGNQPQHF. DNA of the CDR3: TGTGCCAGCAGTGAACAGGGGGCCCATCCGGGGAATCAGCCCCAGCATTTT.